These 10 T cell receptor beta chains were sequenced from one sample in a study of T cells in Graves' hyperthyroidism and ophthalmopathy (dated by TCRdb to the late 2010s). The library was prepared using multiplex PCR. The listed sequencing device is Illumina HiSeq 2000. The TCR beta CDR3 regions were amplified from the RNA transcripts. For the first round of RT-PCR on the TCR CDR3, the HTBI primer set was used together with the Qiagen OneStep RT-PCR kit. TCRdb reprocessing: public reads trimmed at Q25 with fastp, clones called with MiXCR, in-frame beta chains kept. Identical CDR3 proteins give one entry, which carries the most common genes and DNA. Within this sample are 500,000 or so distinct CDR3 sequences, with more than 15% of them counted one time only. The ten largest make up 15% to 20% of the sample. Material for sequencing was blood. These receptors originate from a woman between 18 and 30 years old with Graves' ophthalmopathy.

V and J are TRBV3-1 and TRBJ1-2, with 8 bases that match TRBD1. V dropped 1 base and J dropped 4; count of bases not matched to a gene: 5. The germline V gene encodes CDR1 LGHDT and CDR2 YNNKEL (reference sequence). The CDR3 runs to 15 residues. In DNA form, the CDR3 reads TGTGCCAGCAGCCAAGCCGGACAGGGCCTCTATGGCTACACCTTC. Its translation is CASSQAGQGLYGYTF.

The table lists this clonotype with many counts. The chain carries TRBV30 and TRBJ1-1, with D perhaps TRBD1 (6 bases). Trimming stripped 0 bases from V and 6 bases from J, with 14 bases between. Germline V gene data show CDR1 as GTSNPN and CDR2 as SVGIG (reference sequence). This CDR3 comprises 14 residues. The CDR3 nucleotides read TGTGCCTGGAGTGTCGGGGGCTGGGGGGCTGAAGCTTTCTTT. Its protein is CAWSVGGWGAEAFF.

This clonotype has at least ten counts. The V gene is TRBV7-2, the J gene TRBJ1-2, with 7 bases matching TRBD1. Trimming cost V 5 bases and J 4 bases; bases outside gene matches: 7. From germline, CDR1 is SGHTA and CDR2 FQGNSA. This CDR3 has 14 amino acids. For the CDR3, the DNA is TGTGCCAGCAGCGCGACAGGGAGGGGCTATGGCTACACCTTC. It encodes CASSATGRGYGYTF.

This clonotype appeared many times. DNA of the CDR3: TGTGCCAGCAGTTTATCCGACGCTTACACAGATACGCAGTATTTT. This gives the protein CASSLSDAYTDTQYF. The rearrangement uses TRBV28 and TRBJ2-3; D is uncertain. This CDR3 is built from 15 residues. The germline gives CDR1 MDHEN, CDR2 SYDVKM. V gave up 1 base and J gave up 2 bases, with 10 bases separating them.

The genes are TRBV19 and TRBJ1-5; D perhaps matches TRBD1 (5 bases). The germline CDR1 and CDR2 sequences are LNHDA and SQIVND (reference sequence). With 9 bases removed from V and 1 base from J, the gap between germline ends came to 22 bases. The CDR3 covers 17 residues. In nucleotides, the CDR3 is TGTGCCAGCGTTCCCCCGCGAGGGACCCAGAGCAATCAGCCCCAGCATTTT. Amino acid sequence: CASVPPRGTQSNQPQHF.

The sample holds many counts of this clonotype. This sequence joins TRBV19 and TRBJ1-2; D possibly corresponds to TRBD1 (5 bases). The CDR3 runs 15 residues. From germline, CDR1 is LNHDA and CDR2 SQIVND (reference sequence). The V and J ends lost 7 bases and 3 bases respectively, with 18 bases between them. The CDR3 region has the DNA TGTGCCAGTACCCCTTTCAGGGTTGGTGACTATGGCTACACCTTC. Its protein is CASTPFRVGDYGYTF.

Regarding this clonotype: A single base separates this from a much larger clone, so it may be a read error. For the CDR3, the DNA is TGTGCCAGCAGGAATATTGGGGGGCCGGTCACCACAGATACGCAGTATTTT. Translated, it gives CASRNIGGPVTTDTQYF. The rearrangement links TRBV27 to TRBJ2-3; D is possibly TRBD1 or TRBD2 (6 bases each). Germline assignment: CDR1 MNHEY and CDR2 SMNVEV (reference sequence). CDR3 length: 17 residues. The ends were cut back, 6 bases at V and 2 bases at J, with 21 bases in the middle.

This clonotype was picked up many times. This rearrangement joins TRBV6-1 to TRBJ1-1, with D unresolved. Germline CDR1 MNHNS, CDR2 SASEGT. V was trimmed by 6 bases and J by 4 bases, leaving 12 bases between them. The CDR3 loop spans 13 amino acids. The CDR3 coding sequence is TGTGCCAGCAGAAATTTTCCCACCACTGAAGCTTTCTTT. Translation: CASRNFPTTEAFF.

This chain links TRBV5-4 with TRBJ1-6; 8 positions agree with TRBD1. Germline trimming cut 3 bases from V and 4 bases from J; bases unmatched to any gene: 6. The CDR3 loop spans 16 amino acids. CDR1 is SGHNT, CDR2 YYREEE, per germline (reference sequence). The CDR3 DNA follows: TGTGCCAGCAGCTCCGCAGGGGGCGATTATAATTCACCCCTCCACTTT. Translation gives CASSSAGGDYNSPLHF. The variable domain in full, completed from reference TRBV5-4 and TRBJ1-6, reads ETGVTQSPTHLIKTRGQQVTLRCSSQSGHNTVSWYQQALGQGPQFIFQYYREEENGRGNFPPRFSGLQFPNYSSELNVNALELDDSALYLCASSSAGGDYNSPLHFGNGTRLTVT.

The chain employs TRBV6-1 and TRBJ1-1; D is unresolved. The CDR3 has 13 residues. The germline V gene has CDR1 MNHNS and CDR2 SASEGT. The CDR3 DNA follows: TGTGCAACCAATCGGGGAAAGAACACTGAAGCTTTCTTT. Translating gives CATNRGKNTEAFF.